This T cell receptor (beta chain) is drawn from a study of beta chain features in type 1 diabetes. Across the study: Fewer than 140,000,000 sorted cells were examined across all samples.

The CDR3 consists of 15 residues. Per the germline V gene, CDR1 is SGHVS and CDR2 is FNYEAQ. V was pared by 0 bases and J by 4 bases, with 13 bases between. Sampling consisted of one heparinised blood draw per donor, averaging around 110 mL. Every sorted population was more than 95% pure. Expressed TCRB transcripts were sequenced after all isolated RNA was converted to cDNA. The method was immunoSEQ multiplex PCR; TCRdb's version includes in-frame clones alone and lacks a portion of them. The sample contains about 410,000 clones, about 15% of which appear only once. V gene TRBV7-6 combines with J gene TRBJ2-7; no firm D call. The source material was naive CD4+ T cells from blood. The clonotype originates from a man aged 25 to 45 in good health. The CDR3 DNA reads TGTGCCAGCAGCTTAGCCCCCGGCGGATATTACGAGCAGTACGTC. Translated: CASSLAPGGYYEQYV.